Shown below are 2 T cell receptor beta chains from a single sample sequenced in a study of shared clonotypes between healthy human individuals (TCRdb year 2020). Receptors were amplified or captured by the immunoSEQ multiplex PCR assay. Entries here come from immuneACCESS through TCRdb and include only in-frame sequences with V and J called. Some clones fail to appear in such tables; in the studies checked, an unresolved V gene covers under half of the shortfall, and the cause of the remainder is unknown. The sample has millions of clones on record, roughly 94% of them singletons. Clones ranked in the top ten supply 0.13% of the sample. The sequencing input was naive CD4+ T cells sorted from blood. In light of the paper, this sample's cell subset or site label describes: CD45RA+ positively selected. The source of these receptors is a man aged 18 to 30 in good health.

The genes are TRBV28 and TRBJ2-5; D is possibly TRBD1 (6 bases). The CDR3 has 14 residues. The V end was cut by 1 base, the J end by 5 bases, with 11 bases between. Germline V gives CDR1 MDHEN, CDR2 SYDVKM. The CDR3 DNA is TGTGCCAGCAGTTTATTTGGGCAGGGGGAGACCCAGTACTTC. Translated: CASSLFGQGETQYF.

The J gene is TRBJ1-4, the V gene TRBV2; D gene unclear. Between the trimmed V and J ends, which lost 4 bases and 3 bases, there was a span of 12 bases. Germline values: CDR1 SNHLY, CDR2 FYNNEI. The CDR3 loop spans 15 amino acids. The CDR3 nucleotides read TGTGCCAGCAGTGGGGGTGGAAAATCTAATGAAAAACTGTTTTTT. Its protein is CASSGGGKSNEKLFF.